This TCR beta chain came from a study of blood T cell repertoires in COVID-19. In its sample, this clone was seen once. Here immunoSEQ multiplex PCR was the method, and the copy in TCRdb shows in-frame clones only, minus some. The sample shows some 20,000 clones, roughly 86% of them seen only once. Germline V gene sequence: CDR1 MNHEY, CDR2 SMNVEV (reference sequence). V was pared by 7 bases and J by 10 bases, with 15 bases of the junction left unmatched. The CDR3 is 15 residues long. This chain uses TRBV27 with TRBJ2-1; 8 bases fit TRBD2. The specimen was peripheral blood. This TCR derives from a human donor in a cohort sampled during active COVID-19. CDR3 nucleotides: TGTGCCAGCACTCGGGAGGGCGGGGTGAGCGGCGAGCAGTTCTTC. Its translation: CASTREGGVSGEQFF.